The 25 T cell receptor beta chains reported below all come from one sample, sequenced in a study of response to subunit inactivated influenza vaccine. TCRdb processed the RT-PCR reads anew with MiXCR; each CDR3 protein has one entry. The sample includes roughly 780,000 distinct CDR3 sequences, less than 20% seen only once; the top ten take under 13%. The sequencing here drew on PBMCs from blood, taken 5 days after vaccination. The receptors derive from a man in his forties or fifties who received an inactivated influenza vaccine.

This clonotype was seen at least ten times. The CDR3 DNA reads as TGCGCCAGCAGCTTCCAGGGAGTGGGAAACACTGAAGCTTTCTTT. Translation: CASSFQGVGNTEAFF. This chain joins TRBV5-1 and TRBJ1-1; a possible D gene is TRBD1 (5 bases). Between the trimmed V and J ends, which lost 2 bases and 2 bases, there was a span of 13 bases. Looked up from germline, CDR1 is SGHRS and CDR2 is YFSETQ. This CDR3 comprises 15 residues. The full variable domain, rest sourced from reference TRBV5-1 and TRBJ1-1, is KAGVTQTPRYLIKTRGQQVTLSCSPISGHRSVSWYQQTPGQGLQFLFEYFSETQRNKGNFPGRFSGRQFSNSRSEMNVSTLELGDSALYLCASSFQGVGNTEAFFGQGTRLTVV.

This clonotype was seen only a few times. This chain uses TRBV7-2 with TRBJ2-6, with TRBD1 as a possible D gene (6 bases). The V gene lost 6 bases and the J gene lost 2 bases, with 14 bases spanning the gap. This CDR3 is built from 16 residues. The germline CDR1 and CDR2 sequences are SGHTA and FQGNSA. CDR3 region: CASSVDREAGANVLTF. CDR3 DNA: TGTGCCAGCAGTGTGGACAGAGAGGCTGGGGCCAACGTCCTGACTTTC.

This clonotype was seen many times. The chain recombines TRBV20-1 with TRBJ2-5; the D gene is possibly TRBD1 (5 bases). The CDR3 is 13 residues long. Germline CDR1 DFQATT, CDR2 SNEGSKA (reference sequence). Trimming pared 3 bases from V and 1 base from J, leaving 9 bases between. The DNA of the CDR3 is TGCAGTGCTAGGTTCAGGGTCCAAGAGACCCAGTACTTC. Protein sequence: CSARFRVQETQYF.

This clonotype has at least ten counts. This sequence joins TRBV6-1 and TRBJ2-3, with a weak D call TRBD2 (5 bases). V shed 5 bases and J shed 5 bases, with 17 bases lying between them. The CDR3 consists of 15 residues. Germline loops: CDR1 MNHNS, CDR2 SASEGT. The CDR3 DNA reads TGTGCCAGCAGTCCCGGTCTATTGGGGAGAGATACGCAGTATTTT. Its translation is CASSPGLLGRDTQYF.

The chain links TRBV5-6 to TRBJ1-1; D remains ambiguous. CDR1 is SGHDT and CDR2 is YYEEEE in the germline V gene. Trimming shortened V by 1 base and J by 6 bases, and 10 bases separated the two germline ends. The CDR3 covers 13 residues. CDR3 DNA: TGTGCCAGCAGCTTGAAACTTTTGTCTGAAGCTTTCTTT. Translation: CASSLKLLSEAFF.

The chain employs TRBV2 and TRBJ2-5, with 11 bases identical to TRBD1. J was trimmed by 5 bases and V by 5 bases; bases with no gene match: 16. In germline, CDR1 is SNHLY, CDR2 FYNNEI. This CDR3 is 18 amino acids long. Here the CDR3 DNA reads TGTGCCAGCAGTTCACCTGTAATAAGGACAGGGGGCACGGAGACCCAGTACTTC. This sequence encodes CASSSPVIRTGGTETQYF.

This chain joins TRBV6-1 and TRBJ2-5, with 10 positions matching TRBD2. CDR3 length: 14 residues. J gave up 3 bases and V 6 bases, and 4 bases lay outside the gene matches. CDR1 MNHNS and CDR2 SASEGT come from the germline V gene. CDR3 sequence: CASRELAGKETQYF. The CDR3 DNA reads as TGTGCCAGCAGGGAACTAGCGGGGAAAGAGACCCAGTACTTC.

This clonotype came up a few times. The chain couples TRBV7-2 to TRBJ2-7; no firm D call. Germline loops: CDR1 SGHTA, CDR2 FQGNSA. Trimming pared 3 bases from V and 2 bases from J, leaving 8 bases between. CDR3 length equals 13 residues. The CDR3 nucleotides read TGTGCCAGCAGCTTCGAATCCACCTACGAGCAGTACTTC. It codes for CASSFESTYEQYF. Based on the CDR3 plus reference TRBV7-2 and TRBJ2-7, the full variable domain is GAGVSQSPSNKVTEKGKDVELRCDPISGHTALYWYRQSLGQGLEFLIYFQGNSAPDKSGLPSDRFSAERTGGSVSTLTIQRTQQEDSAVYLCASSFESTYEQYFGPGTRLTVT.

This clonotype was counted a few times. The chain has TRBV6-1 and TRBJ2-1, with TRBD2 identical over 10 bases. This CDR3 comprises 16 residues. The J segment lost 4 bases and the V segment lost 5 bases, leaving 8 bases of the junction unmatched. Germline-derived CDR1 and CDR2 are MNHNS and SASEGT. CDR3 amino acids: CASSLFRTSGYNEQFF. As DNA, the CDR3 is TGTGCCAGCAGTCTATTTCGGACTAGCGGATACAATGAGCAGTTCTTC.

This clonotype was observed a handful of times. The chain employs TRBV19 and TRBJ1-5; the D gene is possibly TRBD1 (5 bases). Trimming pared 5 bases from V and 2 bases from J, leaving 13 bases between. Germline values: CDR1 LNHDA, CDR2 SQIVND (reference sequence). This CDR3 spans 15 amino acids. CDR3 in amino acids: CASSSRPGGNQPQHF. DNA of the CDR3: TGTGCCAGTAGTTCTAGACCGGGGGGCAATCAGCCCCAGCATTTT. Full variable domain (outside the CDR3, taken from reference TRBV19 and TRBJ1-5): DGGITQSPKYLFRKEGQNVTLSCEQNLNHDAMYWYRQDPGQGLRLIYYSQIVNDFQKGDIAEGYSVSREKKESFPLTVTSAQKNPTAFYLCASSSRPGGNQPQHFGDGTRLSIL.

This clonotype occurred a few times. The chain recombines TRBV3-1 with TRBJ2-7; TRBD2 matches at 7 bases. The ends lost 0 bases at V and 5 bases at J; junction bases unmatched: 4. There are 14 residues in the CDR3. In germline, CDR1 is LGHDT, CDR2 YNNKEL (reference sequence). DNA of the CDR3: TGTGCCAGCAGCCAAGATCGCGGGAGCCACGAGCAGTACTTC. This codes for CASSQDRGSHEQYF.

The chain recombines TRBV7-8 with TRBJ2-3; TRBD2 agrees at 9 bases. Germline V CDR1 and CDR2: SGHVS, FQNEAQ. The CDR3 loop spans 15 amino acids. Trimming at V came to 3 bases and at J to 3 bases, leaving 4 bases not matched to a gene. In DNA, the CDR3 is TGTGCCAGCAGCTTTCCGCGGGAGGGGACAGATACGCAGTATTTT. Translated, it gives CASSFPREGTDTQYF.

A remark on this clonotype: A read error is possible here, since a much larger clone lies one base away. This chain joins TRBV6-2 or TRBV6-3 and TRBJ1-5; D is uncertain. CDR1 is MNHEY and CDR2 is SVGEGT in the germline V gene. The CDR3 has 14 residues. Between the trimmed V and J ends, which lost 4 bases and 0 bases, there was a span of 7 bases. CDR3 DNA: TGTGCCAGCAGTTCGGGTCATAGCAATCAGCCCCAGCATTTT. This codes for CASSSGHSNQPQHF.

The V call is TRBV20-1, the J call TRBJ1-2, with 8 bases lining up with TRBD1. The CDR3 sequence is 11 residues long. Unmatched junction bases numbered 3, after V lost 5 bases and J lost 7 bases. CDR1 and CDR2 from the germline V gene are DFQATT and SNEGSKA (reference sequence). The CDR3 coding sequence is TGCAGTGCTCCAGGGGGCTTTGGCTACACCTTC. Translated: CSAPGGFGYTF.

The table lists this clonotype with a few counts. The rearrangement uses TRBV11-3 and TRBJ2-2, with D perhaps TRBD1 or TRBD2 (5 bases each). Germline-derived CDR1 and CDR2 are SGHNT and YENEEA. This CDR3 is 13 amino acids long. Trimming took 5 bases from V and 7 from J, leaving 11 bases between them. The CDR3 DNA reads TGTGCCAGCAGCGCAGGGAGAGGCGGGGAGCTGTTTTTT. Translated, it gives CASSAGRGGELFF.

This sequence joins TRBV20-1 and TRBJ2-7, with 10 bases lining up with TRBD1. The V and J ends lost 0 bases and 8 bases, in that order; junction bases with no gene match: 4. The CDR3 totals 13 residues. CDR1 DFQATT and CDR2 SNEGSKA come from the germline V gene (reference sequence). CDR3 residues: CSARDSDRGQQYF. CDR3 coding DNA: TGCAGTGCTAGAGACAGCGACAGGGGGCAGCAGTACTTC.

This clonotype was seen more than once but under ten times. The chain joins TRBV10-3 to TRBJ2-7; 7 nucleotides line up with TRBD2. This CDR3 is built from 13 residues. Losses at the gene ends were 1 base for V and 11 bases for J; bases not matched to a gene: 8. Germline CDR1 is ENHRY and CDR2 is SYGVKD. This CDR3 reads CAISEWAGANEYF. CDR3 coding DNA: TGTGCCATCAGTGAGTGGGCGGGAGCAAATGAGTACTTC.

This clonotype was recorded many times. The V call is TRBV20-1, the J call TRBJ1-1; D ambiguous. The CDR3 sequence is 11 residues long. Germline assignment: CDR1 DFQATT and CDR2 SNEGSKA (reference sequence). Trimming stripped 5 bases from V and 4 bases from J, with 8 bases between. The CDR3 spells CSARPGTEAFF. In nucleotides, the CDR3 is TGCAGTGCTCGTCCCGGCACTGAAGCTTTCTTT.

There are a few counts of this clonotype. The J gene is TRBJ2-2, the V gene TRBV11-2; 10 bases fit TRBD2. The V gene end was trimmed by 5 bases and the J gene end by 4 bases; junction bases not matched to a gene: 7. Germline V CDR1 and CDR2: SGHAT, FQNNGV. The CDR3 loop spans 16 amino acids. CDR3 in DNA: TGTGCCAGCAGCGTAAGACTAGCGGGCGCCACCGGGGAGCTGTTTTTT. Translated: CASSVRLAGATGELFF.

V and J are TRBV4-1 and TRBJ2-7; a possible D gene is TRBD1 (7 bases). The CDR3 sequence is 15 residues long. Germline V gene sequence: CDR1 MGHRA, CDR2 YSYEKL. V was cut by 2 bases and J by 6 bases, with 17 bases left in between. The CDR3, as DNA: TGCGCCAGCAGCCAACCCGACAGGGACTTCTCCGAGCAGTACTTC. As protein: CASSQPDRDFSEQYF.

The chain is built from TRBV25-1 and TRBJ2-5; TRBD2 aligns across 8 bases. The length of the CDR3 is 17 residues. CDR1 is MGHDK and CDR2 is SYGVNS in the germline V gene. J gave up 5 bases and V 6 bases, and 17 bases lay outside the gene matches. This CDR3 is CASSPHNSGSLFETQYF. The CDR3 bases are TGTGCCAGCAGCCCCCACAACAGCGGGAGTCTCTTCGAGACCCAGTACTTC.

The chain carries TRBV6-1 and TRBJ2-7; TRBD1 agrees at 7 bases. There are 15 residues in the CDR3. Germline V CDR1 and CDR2: MNHNS, SASEGT. The trim removed 5 bases at V and 2 bases at J, leaving 9 bases unmatched. DNA for the CDR3: TGTGCCAGCAGTCGGACCGGGACAGTCACCTACGAGCAGTACTTC. This codes for CASSRTGTVTYEQYF.

This clonotype occurred many times. The chain has TRBV11-1 and TRBJ2-1; 11 nucleotides agree with TRBD2. The CDR3 covers 16 residues. V lost 5 bases and J lost 5; bases outside the gene matches: 8. Germline V gene lookup returns CDR1 SGHAT and CDR2 FQDESV (reference sequence). CDR3 coding DNA: TGTGCCAGCAGCATCCTAACTAGCGGGGGAAACAATGAGCAGTTCTTC. This encodes CASSILTSGGNNEQFF.

This clonotype was seen at least ten times. This chain connects TRBV7-3 to TRBJ2-3; possibly TRBD2 for D (6 bases). V was shortened by 0 bases and J by 2 bases, with 9 bases between the two germline ends. Germline-derived CDR1 and CDR2 are SGHTA and FQGTGA. The CDR3 has 15 amino acids. CDR3 DNA sequence: TGTGCCAGCAGCTTAACTGGAGGGAACACAGATACGCAGTATTTT. It encodes CASSLTGGNTDTQYF.

In this sample, this clonotype turned up once. The chain joins TRBV19 to TRBJ2-2; 11 bases are shared with TRBD2. The CDR3 consists of 16 residues. Per germline, CDR1 LNHDA and CDR2 SQIVND (reference sequence). V was clipped by 3 bases and J by 6 bases; unmatched bases: 6. The CDR3 loop is CASSMTTSGSPGELFF. Here the CDR3 DNA reads TGTGCCAGTAGTATGACAACTAGCGGGAGTCCCGGGGAGCTGTTTTTT.